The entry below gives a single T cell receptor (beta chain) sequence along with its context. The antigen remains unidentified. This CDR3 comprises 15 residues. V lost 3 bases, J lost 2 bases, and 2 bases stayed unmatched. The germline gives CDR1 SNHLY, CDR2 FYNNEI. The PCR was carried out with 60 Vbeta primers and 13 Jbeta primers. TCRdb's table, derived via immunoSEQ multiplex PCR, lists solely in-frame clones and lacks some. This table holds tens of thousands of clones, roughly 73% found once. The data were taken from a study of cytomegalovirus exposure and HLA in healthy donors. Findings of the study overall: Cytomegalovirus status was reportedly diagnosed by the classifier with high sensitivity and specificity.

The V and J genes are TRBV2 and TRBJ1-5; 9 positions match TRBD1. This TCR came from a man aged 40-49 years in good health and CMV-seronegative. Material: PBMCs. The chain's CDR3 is CASSEDRGGNQPQHF. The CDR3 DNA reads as TGTGCCAGCAGTGAGGACAGGGGTGGCAATCAGCCCCAGCATTTT.